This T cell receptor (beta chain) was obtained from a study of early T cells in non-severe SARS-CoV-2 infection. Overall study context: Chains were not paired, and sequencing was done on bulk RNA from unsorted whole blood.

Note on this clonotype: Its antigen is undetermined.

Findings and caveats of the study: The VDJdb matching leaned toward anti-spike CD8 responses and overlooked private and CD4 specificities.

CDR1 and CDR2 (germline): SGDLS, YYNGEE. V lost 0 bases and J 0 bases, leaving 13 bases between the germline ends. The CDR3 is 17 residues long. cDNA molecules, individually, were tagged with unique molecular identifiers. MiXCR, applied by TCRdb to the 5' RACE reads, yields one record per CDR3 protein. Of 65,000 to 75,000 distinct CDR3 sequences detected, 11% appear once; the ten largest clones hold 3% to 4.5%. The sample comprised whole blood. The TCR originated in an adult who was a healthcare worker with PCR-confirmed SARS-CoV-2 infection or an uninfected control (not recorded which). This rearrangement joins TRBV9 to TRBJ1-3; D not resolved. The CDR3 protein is CASSVESVPASGNTIYF. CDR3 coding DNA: TGTGCCAGCAGCGTAGAGTCAGTCCCAGCCTCTGGAAACACCATATATTTT.